This T cell receptor beta chain appears in the sequencing data of a study of control samples from healthy donors and cancer patients. TCRdb's copy holds only in-frame clones and misses some; the assay was immunoSEQ multiplex PCR. The table includes 110,000 or so clones, roughly 90% detected once. The sequencing sample was made of blood. The TCR originated in a man in his fifties or sixties in good health.

The CDR3 nucleotides are TGTGCCAGCAGTGACCGGGGCAGGGATCAGCCCCAGCATTTT. Amino acid sequence: CASSDRGRDQPQHF. The chain carries TRBV6-1 and TRBJ1-5; TRBD1 might be the D (5 bases). This CDR3 contains 14 residues. The germline V gene encodes CDR1 MNHNS and CDR2 SASEGT. Trimming pared 3 bases from V and 5 bases from J, leaving 11 bases between.